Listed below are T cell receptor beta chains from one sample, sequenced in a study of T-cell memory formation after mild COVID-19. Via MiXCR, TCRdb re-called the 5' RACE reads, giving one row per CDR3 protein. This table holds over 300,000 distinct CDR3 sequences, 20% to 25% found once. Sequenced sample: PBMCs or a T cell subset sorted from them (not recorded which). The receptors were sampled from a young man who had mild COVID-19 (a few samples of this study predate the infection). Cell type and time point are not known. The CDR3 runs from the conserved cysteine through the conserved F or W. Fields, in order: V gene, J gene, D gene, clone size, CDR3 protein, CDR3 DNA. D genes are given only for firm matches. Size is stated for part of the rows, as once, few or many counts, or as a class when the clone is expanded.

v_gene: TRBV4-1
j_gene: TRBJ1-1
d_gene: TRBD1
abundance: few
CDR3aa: CASSPGGTGGLNTEAFF
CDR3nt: TGCGCCAGCAGCCCCGGGGGTACAGGGGGTTTGAACACTGAAGCTTTCTTT

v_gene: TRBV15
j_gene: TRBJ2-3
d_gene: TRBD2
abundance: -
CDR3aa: CATSRAGGLYTQYF
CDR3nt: TGTGCCACCAGCAGAGCGGGGGGGCTTTATACGCAGTATTTT

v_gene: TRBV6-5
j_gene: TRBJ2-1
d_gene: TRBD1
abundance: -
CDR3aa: CASSYSGQGSNEQFF
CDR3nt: TGTGCCAGCAGTTATTCTGGACAGGGAAGCAATGAGCAGTTCTTC

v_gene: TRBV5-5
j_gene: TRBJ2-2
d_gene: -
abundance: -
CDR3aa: CASSLGIVTMNTGELFF
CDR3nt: TGTGCCAGCAGCTTGGGCATCGTTACAATGAACACCGGGGAGCTGTTTTTT

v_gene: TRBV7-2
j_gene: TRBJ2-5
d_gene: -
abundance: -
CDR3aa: CASTPVGGQTQYF
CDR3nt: TGTGCCAGCACCCCCGTTGGGGGGCAGACCCAGTACTTC

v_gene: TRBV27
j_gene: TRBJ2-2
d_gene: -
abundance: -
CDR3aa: CASSLRRSANTGELFF
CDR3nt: TGTGCCAGCAGCCTAAGGCGGTCAGCGAACACCGGGGAGCTGTTTTTT

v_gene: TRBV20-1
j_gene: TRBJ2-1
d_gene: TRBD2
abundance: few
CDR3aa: CSALSIAGALLNEQFF
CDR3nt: TGCAGTGCGCTTTCAATAGCGGGGGCCTTATTAAATGAGCAGTTCTTC

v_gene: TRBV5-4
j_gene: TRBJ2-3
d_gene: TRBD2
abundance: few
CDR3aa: CASRSSGGSTDTQYF
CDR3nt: TGTGCCAGCAGATCGAGCGGGGGCAGCACAGATACGCAGTATTTT

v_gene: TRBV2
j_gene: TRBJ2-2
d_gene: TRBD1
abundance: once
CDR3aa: CASRDLTGVKNTGELFF
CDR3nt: TGTGCCAGCAGAGACCTAACAGGGGTCAAGAACACCGGGGAGCTGTTTTTT

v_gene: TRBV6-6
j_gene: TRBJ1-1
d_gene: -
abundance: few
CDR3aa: CASSSSLGGGLTEAFF
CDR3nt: TGTGCCAGCAGCTCCTCGTTAGGAGGGGGTTTGACTGAAGCTTTCTTT

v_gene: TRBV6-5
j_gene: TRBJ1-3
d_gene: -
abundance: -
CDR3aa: CASSYSEGSDTIYF
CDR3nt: TGTGCCAGCAGTTACTCGGAAGGGAGTGACACCATATATTTT

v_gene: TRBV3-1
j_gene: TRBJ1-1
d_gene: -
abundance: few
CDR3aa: CASSVFGYTEAFF
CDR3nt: TGTGCCAGCAGTGTTTTTGGGTACACTGAAGCTTTCTTT

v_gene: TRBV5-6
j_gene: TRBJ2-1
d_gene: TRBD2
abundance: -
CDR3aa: CASSPVFAGAYNEQFF
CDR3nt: TGTGCCAGCAGCCCAGTTTTCGCGGGGGCCTACAATGAGCAGTTCTTC

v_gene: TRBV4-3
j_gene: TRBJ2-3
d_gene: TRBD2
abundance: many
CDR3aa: CASSHRTGLAGESTDTQYF
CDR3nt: TGCGCCAGCAGCCACCGCACGGGACTAGCGGGGGAAAGCACAGATACGCAGTATTTT

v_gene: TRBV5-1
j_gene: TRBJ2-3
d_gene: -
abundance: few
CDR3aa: CASSFGQYNTDTQYF
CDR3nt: TGCGCCAGCAGTTTCGGACAGTATAACACAGATACGCAGTATTTT

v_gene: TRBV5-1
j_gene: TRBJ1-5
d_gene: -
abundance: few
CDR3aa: CASSPGEYSNQPQHF
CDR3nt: TGCGCCAGCAGCCCAGGGGAATATAGCAATCAGCCCCAGCATTTT

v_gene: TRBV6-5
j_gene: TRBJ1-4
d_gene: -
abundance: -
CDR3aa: CASSYSSQAQKLFF
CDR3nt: TGTGCCAGCAGTTACTCTAGCCAGGCCCAAAAACTGTTTTTT

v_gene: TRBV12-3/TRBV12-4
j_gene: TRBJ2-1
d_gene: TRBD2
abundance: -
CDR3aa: CASSRLGTSGGEKDNEQFF
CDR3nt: TGTGCCAGCAGTCGACTCGGGACTAGCGGGGGGGAAAAAGACAATGAGCAGTTCTTC

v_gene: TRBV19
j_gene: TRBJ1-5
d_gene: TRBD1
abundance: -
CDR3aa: CASIGQGVGAQHF
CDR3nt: TGTGCCAGTATTGGGCAGGGGGTCGGGGCCCAGCATTTT

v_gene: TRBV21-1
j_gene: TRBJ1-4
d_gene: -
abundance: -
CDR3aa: CASSRVTGGPDEKLFF
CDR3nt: TGTGCCAGCAGCAGGGTAACAGGGGGCCCCGATGAAAAACTGTTTTTT

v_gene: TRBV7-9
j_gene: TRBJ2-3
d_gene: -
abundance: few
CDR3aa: CASSRRGRTSTDTQYF
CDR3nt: TGTGCCAGCAGCCGACGGGGCAGAACTAGCACAGATACGCAGTATTTT

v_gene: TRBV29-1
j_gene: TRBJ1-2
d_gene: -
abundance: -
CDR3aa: CSEGDSDYGYTF
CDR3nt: TGCAGCGAGGGTGACAGTGACTATGGCTACACCTTC